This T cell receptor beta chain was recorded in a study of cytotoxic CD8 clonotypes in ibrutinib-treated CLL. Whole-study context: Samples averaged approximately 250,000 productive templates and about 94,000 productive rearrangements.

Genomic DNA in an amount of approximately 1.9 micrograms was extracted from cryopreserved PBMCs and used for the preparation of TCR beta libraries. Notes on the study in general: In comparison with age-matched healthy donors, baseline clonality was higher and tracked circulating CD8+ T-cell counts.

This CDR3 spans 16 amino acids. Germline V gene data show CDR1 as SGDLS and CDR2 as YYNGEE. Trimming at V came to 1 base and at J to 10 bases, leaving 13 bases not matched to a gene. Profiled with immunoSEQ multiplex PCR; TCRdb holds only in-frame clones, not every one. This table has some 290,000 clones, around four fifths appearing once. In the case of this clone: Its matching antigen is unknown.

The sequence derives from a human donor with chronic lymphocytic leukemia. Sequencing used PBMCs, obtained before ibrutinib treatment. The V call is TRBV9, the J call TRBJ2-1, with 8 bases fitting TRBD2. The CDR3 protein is CASSVWEREGLGEQFF. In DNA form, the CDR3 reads TGTGCCAGCAGCGTATGGGAACGGGAGGGCCTTGGAGAGCAGTTCTTC.